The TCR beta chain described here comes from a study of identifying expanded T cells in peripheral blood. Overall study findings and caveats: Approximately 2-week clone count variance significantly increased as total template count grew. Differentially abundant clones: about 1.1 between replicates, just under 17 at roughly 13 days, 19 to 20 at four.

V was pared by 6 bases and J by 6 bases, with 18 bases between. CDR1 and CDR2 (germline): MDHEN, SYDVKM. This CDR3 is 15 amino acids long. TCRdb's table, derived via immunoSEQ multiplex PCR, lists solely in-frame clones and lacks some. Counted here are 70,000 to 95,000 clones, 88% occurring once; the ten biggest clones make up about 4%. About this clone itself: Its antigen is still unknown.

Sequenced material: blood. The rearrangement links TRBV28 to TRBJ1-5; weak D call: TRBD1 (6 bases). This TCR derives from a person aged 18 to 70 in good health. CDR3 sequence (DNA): TGTGCCAGCAGGGCTAGGGGGGGGGTAAGTCAGCCCCAGCATTTT. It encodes CASRARGGVSQPQHF.